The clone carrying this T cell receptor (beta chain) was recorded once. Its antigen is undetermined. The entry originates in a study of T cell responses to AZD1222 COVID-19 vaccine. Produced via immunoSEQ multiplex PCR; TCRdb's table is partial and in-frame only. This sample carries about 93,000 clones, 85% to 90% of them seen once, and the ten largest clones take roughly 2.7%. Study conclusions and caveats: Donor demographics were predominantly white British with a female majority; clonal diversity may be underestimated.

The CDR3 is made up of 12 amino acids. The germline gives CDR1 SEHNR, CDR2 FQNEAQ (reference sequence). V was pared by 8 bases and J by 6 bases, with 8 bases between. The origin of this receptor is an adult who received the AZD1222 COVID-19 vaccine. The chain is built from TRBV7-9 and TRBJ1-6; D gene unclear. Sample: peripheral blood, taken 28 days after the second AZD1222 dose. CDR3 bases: TGTGCCAGCGGCCGGCTTAATTCACCCCTCCACTTT. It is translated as CASGRLNSPLHF.